Listed below are T cell receptor beta chains from one sample, sequenced in a study of a mutant IDH1 vaccine in newly diagnosed glioma. Here immunoSEQ multiplex PCR was the method, and the copy in TCRdb shows in-frame clones only, minus some. Of 35,000 to 55,000 clones listed, roughly 84% are singletons. The antigens for these receptors are not known. The specimen was PBMCs, collected from a glioma patient whose treatment included an IDH1 peptide vaccine. The source is a woman younger than 35 with glioma. Some clones in this sample may be carry-over from other donors' samples. CDR3s include the opening cysteine and the closing phenylalanine or tryptophan. D genes are given only for firm matches. The size entry is marked missing in some rows and otherwise reads once, few, many or a size class.

>-|TRBV6-4|TRBJ2-3|TRBD2
CASSPTSGGSTDTQYF
TGTGCCAGCAGTCCCACTAGCGGGGGTAGCACAGATACGCAGTATTTT
>-|TRBV5-1|TRBJ1-6|TRBD1
CASNWGQGVGSPLHF
TGCGCCAGCAACTGGGGACAGGGTGTCGGCTCACCCCTCCACTTT
>-|TRBV13|TRBJ2-1|-
CASSLNRVNEQFF
TGTGCCAGCAGCTTGAATAGGGTCAATGAGCAGTTCTTC
>-|TRBV18|TRBJ1-2|-
CASSPNRESYGYTF
TGTGCCAGCTCACCTAACAGGGAGAGTTATGGCTACACCTTC
>-|TRBV11-3|TRBJ1-6|-
CASSDDSSRFHNSPLHF
TGTGCCAGCAGCGATGACTCCTCCCGGTTTCATAATTCACCCCTCCACTTT
>-|TRBV2|TRBJ1-3|-
CASSARAGNTIYF
TGTGCCAGCAGTGCTCGGGCTGGAAACACCATATATTTT
>-|TRBV7-2|TRBJ1-3|TRBD1
CASSLRGQGTSSGNTIYF
TGTGCCAGCAGCTTACGGGGACAGGGGACTTCCTCTGGAAACACCATATATTTT
>-|TRBV5-6|TRBJ1-3|-
CASSRLDSSGNTIYF
TGTGCCAGCAGCCGGTTAGACAGCTCTGGAAACACCATATATTTT
>-|TRBV28|TRBJ1-2|-
CASSSSSSNYGYTF
TGTGCCAGCAGTTCCTCAAGCTCTAACTATGGCTACACCTTC
>-|TRBV2|TRBJ2-5|TRBD1
CASKRDRPSQETQYF
TGTGCCAGCAAAAGGGACAGGCCCTCTCAAGAGACCCAGTACTTC
>-|TRBV27|TRBJ1-2|TRBD1
CASSFAGDRVSGYTF
TGTGCCAGCAGTTTCGCCGGGGACAGGGTGTCTGGCTACACCTTC
>-|TRBV5-1|TRBJ2-1|-
CASSLVGGRTYNEQFF
TGCGCCAGCAGCTTGGTCGGGGGTAGGACCTACAATGAGCAGTTCTTC
>-|TRBV7-2|TRBJ2-5|-
CASSLGGGLETQYF
TGTGCCAGCAGCTTAGGCGGAGGTTTGGAGACCCAGTACTTC
>-|TRBV11-3|TRBJ1-2|-
CASSPRGAGYTF
TGTGCCAGCAGCCCCCGTGGGGCTGGCTACACCTTC
>-|TRBV7-2|TRBJ2-2|TRBD2
CASSLAAGGGLFF
TGTGCCAGCAGCTTAGCAGCGGGGGGTGGGCTGTTTTTT
>-|TRBV19|TRBJ2-3|TRBD1
CASSARTGPYTDTQYF
TGTGCCAGTAGTGCCCGGACAGGGCCGTACACAGATACGCAGTATTTT
>few|TRBV15|TRBJ2-2|-
CATSRDRVTGELFF
TGTGCCACCAGCAGAGATCGGGTTACCGGGGAGCTGTTTTTT
>-|TRBV6-1|TRBJ1-6|-
CASSEVTGQRSSYNSPLHF
TGTGCCAGCAGTGAAGTAACCGGACAGAGGAGCTCCTATAATTCACCCCTCCACTTT
>once|TRBV7-2|TRBJ2-7|TRBD2
CASSSRTSGGGYEQYF
TGTGCCAGCAGCTCCCGGACTAGCGGGGGGGGATACGAGCAGTACTTC
>once|TRBV5-4|TRBJ2-7|-
CASSTGPSTAEQYF
TGTGCCAGCAGCACCGGACCTAGCACCGCCGAGCAGTACTTC
>-|TRBV19|TRBJ2-2|-
CASSIRERTGELFF
TGTGCCAGTAGTATTAGGGAGCGTACCGGGGAGCTGTTTTTT
>-|TRBV15|TRBJ1-1|-
CATSRGTGNMNTEAFF
TGTGCCACCAGCAGAGGGACGGGGAACATGAACACTGAAGCTTTCTTT
>-|TRBV29-1|TRBJ2-3|-
CSASLNGASTDTQYF
TGCAGCGCGTCCCTAAATGGCGCTAGCACAGATACGCAGTATTTT
>-|TRBV5-1|TRBJ2-1|-
CASSFGNNEQFF
TGCGCCAGCAGCTTTGGTAACAATGAGCAGTTCTTC
>-|TRBV4-2|TRBJ2-6|-
CASSQGASSGANVLTF
TGTGCCAGCAGCCAGGGCGCCAGCTCTGGGGCCAACGTCCTGACTTTC
>-|TRBV7-8|TRBJ2-6|TRBD1
CASSLRPGGAGANVLTF
TGTGCCAGCAGCCTACGTCCAGGGGGCGCTGGGGCCAACGTCCTGACTTTC
>-|TRBV5-1|TRBJ1-1|-
CASSLGGREGNTEAFF
TGCGCCAGCAGCTTGGGTGGACGGGAGGGGAACACTGAAGCTTTCTTT
>-|TRBV28|TRBJ1-1|-
CASRLPRKAFF
TGTGCCAGCAGACTGCCTCGAAAAGCTTTCTTT
>-|TRBV6-6|TRBJ2-7|TRBD2
CASSSPGLTNYEQYF
TGTGCCAGCAGTTCCCCGGGACTAACAAATTACGAGCAGTACTTC
>-|TRBV29-1|TRBJ2-1|TRBD1
CSDRDRGPDEQFF
TGCAGCGACCGGGACAGGGGGCCTGATGAGCAGTTCTTC
>once|TRBV7-6|TRBJ1-1|TRBD1
CASSLYSGGAGTEAFF
TGTGCCAGCAGCTTGTATTCAGGGGGCGCGGGCACTGAAGCTTTCTTT
>-|TRBV28|TRBJ2-7|-
CASSLLLRRQGEQYF
TGTGCCAGCAGTTTATTACTCCGCCGTCAGGGCGAGCAGTACTTC
>once|TRBV2|TRBJ1-2|-
CASSEDPYDGYTF
TGTGCCAGCAGTGAAGACCCTTACGATGGCTACACCTTC
>once|TRBV5-4|TRBJ1-1|-
CASSLHGPKRGLNTEAFF
TGTGCCAGCAGCTTACACGGTCCGAAAAGAGGACTGAACACTGAAGCTTTCTTT
>-|TRBV19|TRBJ2-7|-
CASSIGVAHSYEQYF
TGTGCCAGTAGTATAGGGGTAGCGCACTCCTACGAGCAGTACTTC
>-|TRBV14|TRBJ2-1|-
CASSQDRGLYNEQFF
TGTGCCAGCAGCCAAGACAGGGGCCTATACAATGAGCAGTTCTTC
>-|TRBV7-6|TRBJ2-5|TRBD2
CASSLGTTQETQYF
TGTGCCAGCAGCCTCGGGACTACCCAAGAGACCCAGTACTTC
>-|TRBV7-8|TRBJ2-5|TRBD1
CASSFAGTGIQETQYF
TGTGCCAGCAGCTTCGCCGGGACAGGGATACAAGAGACCCAGTACTTC
>-|TRBV5-4|TRBJ2-7|-
CASSLNSEQYF
TGTGCCAGCAGCTTGAATTCCGAGCAGTACTTC
>-|TRBV2|TRBJ2-5|-
CASHSPGHRQETQYF
TGTGCCAGTCATTCCCCGGGACACCGCCAAGAGACCCAGTACTTC
>-|TRBV2|TRBJ1-1|-
CASEVDTEAFF
TGTGCCAGCGAGGTGGACACTGAAGCTTTCTTT
>once|TRBV29-1|TRBJ2-7|-
CSIRLGIDEQYF
TGCAGCATACGGTTAGGGATCGACGAGCAGTACTTC
>-|TRBV13|TRBJ1-3|TRBD1
CASSSYRGGNTIYF
TGTGCCAGCAGCTCCTACAGGGGCGGAAACACCATATATTTT
>-|TRBV7-2|TRBJ1-2|-
CASSSGIQGTF
TGTGCCAGCAGCTCTGGAATACAAGGCACCTTC
>few|TRBV5-4|TRBJ2-2|-
CASSLGVGELFF
TGTGCCAGCAGCTTAGGCGTCGGGGAGCTGTTTTTT
>-|TRBV5-1|TRBJ2-7|-
CASSWERAYEQYF
TGCGCCAGCAGCTGGGAACGGGCCTACGAGCAGTACTTC
>-|TRBV19|TRBJ2-7|-
CASSSRGHGGRYGEQYF
TGTGCCAGTAGTAGTAGGGGACACGGAGGAAGATACGGCGAGCAGTACTTC
>-|TRBV5-1|TRBJ2-7|TRBD2
CASSSSGVSYEQYF
TGCGCCAGCAGCTCGAGCGGGGTCTCCTACGAGCAGTACTTC
>-|TRBV7-9|TRBJ1-2|-
CASSLGGYEYGYTF
TGTGCCAGCAGCCTCGGGGGGTACGAATATGGCTACACCTTC
>once|TRBV18|TRBJ1-3|-
CASSPDPGNTIYF
TGTGCCAGCTCACCAGATCCGGGAAACACCATATATTTT
>-|TRBV2|TRBJ2-7|-
CASSETGAYEQYF
TGTGCCAGCTCAGAGACAGGCGCCTACGAGCAGTACTTC
>-|TRBV5-1|TRBJ2-2|-
CASSFEANTGELFF
TGCGCCAGCAGCTTTGAGGCTAACACCGGGGAGCTGTTTTTT
>-|TRBV7-2|TRBJ2-1|-
CASSPGRREQFF
TGTGCCAGCAGCCCCGGACGCAGGGAGCAGTTCTTC
>-|TRBV5-4|TRBJ2-1|-
CASSLFRGDEQFF
TGTGCCAGCAGCTTGTTCAGGGGCGATGAGCAGTTCTTC
>once|TRBV7-9|TRBJ1-2|-
CASSVDEGASYGYTF
TGTGCCAGCAGCGTAGATGAAGGGGCCTCCTATGGCTACACCTTC